A selection of T cell receptor beta chains follows, all from one sample in a study of vaccination effects on CD4 cells after COVID-19. No antigen has been assigned to these receptors. Libraries were prepared by immunoSEQ multiplex PCR; TCRdb keeps only in-frame clonotypes and omits some of them. This table has tens of thousands of clones, roughly 73% appearing once. This material consisted of CD4+ T cells from PBMCs cultured with HCoV-NL63 spike peptides, taken before COVID-19 vaccination. These receptors were taken from a human donor who received a COVID-19 vaccine. CDR3s include the opening cysteine and the closing phenylalanine or tryptophan. A D gene is named only where the DNA matches it firmly. Not every row has a clone size; where given, it reads once, few, many or a size class.

cdr3_length d_call j_call clone_size v_call cdr3_aa cdr3_nt
15 . TRBJ2-3 . TRBV2 CASRVTSGSTDTQYF TGTGCCAGCCGAGTGACATCGGGGAGCACAGATACGCAGTATTTT
14 . TRBJ1-3 . TRBV30 CAWSEGNSGNTIYF TGTGCCTGGAGTGAAGGGAACTCTGGAAACACCATATATTTT
13 . TRBJ1-1 . TRBV6-2/TRBV6-3 CASSSTVNTEAFF TGTGCCAGCAGTTCGACCGTGAACACTGAAGCTTTCTTT
13 TRBD1 TRBJ1-2 . TRBV18 CASSSGGNYGYTF TGTGCCAGCTCCTCAGGGGGCAACTATGGCTACACCTTC
16 . TRBJ2-3 . TRBV7-9 CASSLTPPGGVDTQYF TGTGCCAGCAGCTTAACCCCCCCGGGCGGCGTAGATACGCAGTATTTT
13 . TRBJ2-5 few TRBV5-1 CASSLGNRETQYF TGCGCCAGCAGCTTGGGGAACCGAGAGACCCAGTACTTC
14 TRBD1 TRBJ1-5 . TRBV19 CASTPGGAMSPQHF TGTGCCAGTACTCCAGGGGGTGCGATGTCGCCCCAGCATTTT
13 . TRBJ1-2 . TRBV12-3/TRBV12-4 CASSAIGGRGYTF TGTGCCAGCAGCGCCATAGGGGGGAGAGGCTACACCTTC
13 . TRBJ2-7 few TRBV12-3/TRBV12-4 CASSLAVDYEQYF TGTGCCAGCAGTTTAGCGGTGGACTACGAGCAGTACTTC
12 . TRBJ2-1 . TRBV11-2 CASSGINNEQFF TGTGCCAGCAGCGGGATCAACAATGAGCAGTTCTTC
19 TRBD2 TRBJ2-1 . TRBV19 CASTQSPLAGGSSYNEQFF TGTGCCAGTACCCAGTCCCCACTAGCGGGAGGGAGCTCCTACAATGAGCAGTTCTTC
17 . TRBJ1-6 . TRBV5-6 CASSLFGRSSYNSPLHF TGTGCCAGCAGCCTCTTCGGACGGAGCTCCTATAATTCACCCCTCCACTTT
15 . TRBJ2-3 . TRBV2 CASSEANRRTDTQYF TGTGCCAGCAGTGAAGCCAACAGACGCACAGATACGCAGTATTTT
16 TRBD2 TRBJ2-5 . TRBV6-1 CASSEVLAGGKETQYF TGTGCCAGCAGTGAAGTGTTAGCGGGGGGCAAAGAGACCCAGTACTTC
15 TRBD1 TRBJ2-2 . TRBV6-5 CASSPDRGVTGELFF TGTGCCAGCAGTCCTGACAGGGGGGTCACCGGGGAGCTGTTTTTT
13 TRBD1 TRBJ1-1 . TRBV9 CASSRGQNTEAFF TGTGCCAGCAGCAGGGGGCAGAACACTGAAGCTTTCTTT
14 . TRBJ2-1 . TRBV28 CATVRGGSYNEQFF TGTGCCACCGTCCGCGGCGGCTCCTACAATGAGCAGTTCTTC
14 . TRBJ1-5 . TRBV6-6 CASTPMGGNQPQHF TGTGCCAGCACCCCCATGGGGGGCAATCAGCCCCAGCATTTT
14 TRBD1 TRBJ2-1 . TRBV7-2 CASSPDRAGDEQFF TGTGCCAGCAGCCCGGACAGGGCAGGGGATGAGCAGTTCTTC
18 . TRBJ2-7 . TRBV12-2 CASRPRPKGQSNSYEQYF TGTGCAAGTCGCCCCCGCCCGAAAGGACAGTCTAACTCCTACGAGCAGTACTTC
15 . TRBJ2-1 . TRBV11-2 CASSLMSYAYNEQFF TGTGCCAGCAGCTTAATGAGCTATGCCTACAATGAGCAGTTCTTC
13 . TRBJ1-1 . TRBV6-5 CASRVKRDTEAFF TGTGCCAGTCGGGTTAAGAGGGACACTGAAGCTTTCTTT
15 . TRBJ1-3 . TRBV29-1 CSVEAGQGPGNTIYF TGCAGCGTTGAAGCGGGTCAGGGACCTGGAAACACCATATATTTT
15 TRBD2 TRBJ2-5 . TRBV6-1 CASSEAAGGPETQYF TGTGCCAGCAGTGAAGCAGCGGGAGGGCCAGAGACCCAGTACTTC
13 . TRBJ1-2 . TRBV19 CASSTGGRYGYTF TGTGCCAGTAGTACTGGGGGGCGTTATGGCTACACCTTC
11 . TRBJ2-1 . TRBV10-3 CAISEQNEQFF TGTGCCATCAGTGAGCAAAATGAGCAGTTCTTC
17 TRBD2 TRBJ2-7 few TRBV25-1 CASTGYPSGDHTYEQYF TGTGCCAGCACCGGATATCCTAGCGGGGACCACACCTACGAGCAGTACTTC
14 TRBD1 TRBJ1-3 few TRBV2 CASSPGTGGNTIYF TGTGCCAGCAGCCCCGGGACAGGGGGAAACACCATATATTTT
13 TRBD1 TRBJ1-2 . TRBV29-1 CSVRQGARDGYTF TGCAGCGTCCGACAGGGGGCTCGAGATGGCTACACCTTC
16 TRBD1 TRBJ2-1 . TRBV19 CASSSYRGLSYNEQFF TGTGCCAGTAGTTCATACAGGGGGCTGTCCTACAATGAGCAGTTCTTC
16 TRBD1 TRBJ1-4 few TRBV30 CASRESTGGWGEKLFF TGTGCCTCACGTGAATCGACAGGGGGCTGGGGAGAAAAACTGTTTTTT
15 . TRBJ1-1 . TRBV18 CASSPNGHRNTEAFF TGTGCCAGCTCACCCAATGGGCACCGGAACACTGAAGCTTTCTTT
15 . TRBJ1-4 . TRBV19 CASSIEGGTNEKLFF TGTGCCAGTAGTATAGAAGGGGGAACTAATGAAAAACTGTTTTTT
16 . TRBJ1-1 . TRBV2 CASRKLGRSAYTEAFF TGTGCCAGCAGGAAACTCGGACGGTCGGCCTACACTGAAGCTTTCTTT
14 . TRBJ2-3 . TRBV5-1 CASSLVTGTDTQYF TGCGCCAGCAGCTTGGTTACGGGCACAGATACGCAGTATTTT
12 TRBD1 TRBJ1-1 . TRBV30 CAWDRDGTEAFF TGTGCCTGGGACAGGGACGGAACTGAAGCTTTCTTT
14 TRBD1 TRBJ2-7 . TRBV5-1 CASSQGQEGGEQYF TGCGCCAGCAGCCAGGGACAGGAGGGCGGCGAGCAGTACTTC
13 . TRBJ1-1 . TRBV5-5 CASSWAGGAEAFF TGTGCCAGCAGCTGGGCGGGGGGGGCTGAAGCTTTCTTT
17 . TRBJ1-5 . TRBV28 CASSQIGLFYSNQPQHF TGTGCCAGCAGCCAAATAGGACTATTTTATAGCAATCAGCCCCAGCATTTT
12 . TRBJ2-7 . TRBV5-5 CASSPGTHEQYF TGTGCCAGCAGCCCCGGAACCCACGAGCAGTACTTC
16 . TRBJ2-2 few TRBV27 CAAAVGYGLPTGELFF TGTGCGGCAGCCGTGGGGTACGGACTCCCCACCGGGGAGCTGTTTTTT
11 TRBD1 TRBJ2-7 . TRBV6-5 CASGQGNEQYF TGTGCCAGCGGACAGGGGAACGAGCAGTACTTC
14 . TRBJ2-2 . TRBV19 CASSSWVDTGELFF TGTGCCAGTAGTAGTTGGGTCGACACCGGGGAGCTGTTTTTT
17 . TRBJ1-6 . TRBV19 CASSIVGRSSYNSPLHF TGTGCCAGTAGTATAGTGGGGAGGAGCTCCTATAATTCACCCCTCCACTTT
17 TRBD1 TRBJ2-4 . TRBV7-9 CASSLARQGETKNIQYF TGTGCCAGCAGCTTAGCTAGACAGGGAGAGACCAAAAACATTCAGTACTTC
15 TRBD1 TRBJ1-1 . TRBV3-1/TRBV3-2 CASSPDGTAFTEAFF TGTGCCAGCAGCCCAGACGGGACAGCTTTTACTGAAGCTTTCTTT
15 . TRBJ1-6 . TRBV11-2 CASSLVGQGTSPLHF TGTGCCAGCAGCTTAGTGGGGCAGGGTACTTCACCCCTCCACTTT
15 TRBD2 TRBJ2-3 . TRBV9 CASSGGGGPTDTQYF TGTGCCAGCAGCGGGGGGGGAGGGCCCACAGATACGCAGTATTTT
14 . TRBJ2-1 . TRBV28 CASSLSGPYNEQFF TGTGCCAGCAGTTTAAGCGGACCCTACAATGAGCAGTTCTTC
15 TRBD1 TRBJ2-2 . TRBV10-3 CAISPTGKIAGELFF TGTGCCATCAGTCCGACAGGGAAGATCGCCGGGGAGCTGTTTTTT
15 . TRBJ1-2 . TRBV7-2 CASTLHRGIGGGYTF TGTGCCAGCACCCTCCACCGGGGGATTGGGGGTGGCTACACCTTC
14 TRBD2 TRBJ2-2 . TRBV4-1 CASSQGTIVGELFF TGCGCCAGCAGCCAGGGGACTATCGTCGGGGAGCTGTTTTTT
19 . TRBJ2-3 . TRBV5-1 CASSLNDYLKGFSTDTQYF TGCGCCAGCAGCTTGAATGACTACCTCAAGGGGTTTAGCACAGATACGCAGTATTTT
13 . TRBJ2-5 . TRBV7-9 CASSPRAKETQYF TGTGCCAGCAGCCCGAGGGCCAAGGAGACCCAGTACTTC
14 . TRBJ2-2 . TRBV24-1 CATSDFKPTGELFF TGTGCCACCAGTGATTTTAAGCCAACCGGGGAGCTGTTTTTT
12 TRBD1 TRBJ1-2 . TRBV2 CASSGGTGGGTF TGTGCCAGCAGTGGGGGGACAGGCGGAGGCACCTTC
15 . TRBJ2-5 . TRBV18 CASSPRNHQRETQYF TGTGCCAGCTCACCACGGAACCATCAGAGGGAGACCCAGTACTTC
14 TRBD1 TRBJ1-2 once TRBV10-3 CASKGTGRNYGYTF TGTGCCAGCAAGGGGACAGGGCGGAACTATGGCTACACCTTC
13 . TRBJ1-2 . TRBV3-1/TRBV3-2 CASSQGSHHGYTF TGTGCCAGCAGCCAGGGCAGTCATCATGGCTACACCTTC